This is a list of T cell receptor beta chains from one sample in a study of blood T cell repertoires in COVID-19. Repertoires were generated with immunoSEQ multiplex PCR, while TCRdb's copy carries only in-frame clones and drops some. This table has fewer than 110,000 clones, over 85% appearing once. Sequenced input: peripheral blood. These receptors all stem from a woman aged 80 or over in a cohort sampled during active COVID-19. Both conserved end residues are part of each CDR3. D genes are given only for firm matches. Not every row has a clone size; where given, it reads once, few, many or a size class.

CASSPPPDRNTQYF,TGTGCCAGCTCACCACCCCCAGACAGGAATACGCAGTATTTT,NA,TRBV18,NA,TRBJ2-3
CASSYSGTGVINEQFF,TGTGCCAGCAGTTACTCAGGGACAGGGGTAATCAATGAGCAGTTCTTC,NA,TRBV6-2/TRBV6-3,TRBD1,TRBJ2-1
CASSQEGGYGYTF,TGTGCCAGCAGCCAAGAAGGGGGCTATGGCTACACCTTC,NA,TRBV3-1/TRBV3-2,NA,TRBJ1-2
CSASPLANEQYF,TGCAGTGCTAGTCCCCTGGCAAACGAGCAGTACTTC,NA,TRBV20-1,NA,TRBJ2-7
CASRTSGGNNEQFF,TGTGCCAGCCGAACTAGCGGGGGTAACAATGAGCAGTTCTTC,NA,TRBV18,TRBD2,TRBJ2-1
CASSLGDRGTGEQFF,TGTGCCAGCAGTTTAGGGGACAGGGGTACGGGGGAGCAGTTCTTC,NA,TRBV28,TRBD1,TRBJ2-1
CASSFGQGADTQYF,TGCGCCAGCAGCTTCGGACAGGGGGCTGATACGCAGTATTTT,NA,TRBV5-1,TRBD1,TRBJ2-3
CASSLDGGAQGNEQYF,TGTGCCAGCAGCTTAGATGGCGGGGCCCAGGGCAACGAGCAGTACTTC,once,TRBV11-2,NA,TRBJ2-7
CASRGQLNEKLFF,TGTGCCAGCCGTGGGCAGCTTAATGAAAAACTGTTTTTT,NA,TRBV5-6,NA,TRBJ1-4
CASSQESRTSGSLQETQYF,TGCGCCAGCAGCCAAGAATCGAGGACTAGCGGGAGCCTTCAAGAGACCCAGTACTTC,NA,TRBV4-1,TRBD2,TRBJ2-5
CASSVLAGTNTGELFF,TGTGCCAGCAGTGTATTGGCAGGGACGAACACCGGGGAGCTGTTTTTT,NA,TRBV6-1,NA,TRBJ2-2
CSVLGLAGGEGREQYF,TGCAGCGTCCTCGGACTAGCGGGAGGGGAGGGGCGCGAGCAGTACTTC,NA,TRBV29-1,TRBD2,TRBJ2-7
CASSPGQGVSYGYTF,TGTGCCAGCAGCCCGGGACAGGGGGTTTCCTATGGCTACACCTTC,NA,TRBV14,TRBD1,TRBJ1-2
CASSKGQHSYEQYF,TGTGCCAGTAGTAAGGGACAGCACTCCTACGAGCAGTACTTC,NA,TRBV19,TRBD1,TRBJ2-7
CATSDQGPMTGYEQFF,TGTGCCACCAGTGACCAGGGGCCAATGACGGGCTATGAGCAGTTCTTC,NA,TRBV24-1,NA,TRBJ2-1